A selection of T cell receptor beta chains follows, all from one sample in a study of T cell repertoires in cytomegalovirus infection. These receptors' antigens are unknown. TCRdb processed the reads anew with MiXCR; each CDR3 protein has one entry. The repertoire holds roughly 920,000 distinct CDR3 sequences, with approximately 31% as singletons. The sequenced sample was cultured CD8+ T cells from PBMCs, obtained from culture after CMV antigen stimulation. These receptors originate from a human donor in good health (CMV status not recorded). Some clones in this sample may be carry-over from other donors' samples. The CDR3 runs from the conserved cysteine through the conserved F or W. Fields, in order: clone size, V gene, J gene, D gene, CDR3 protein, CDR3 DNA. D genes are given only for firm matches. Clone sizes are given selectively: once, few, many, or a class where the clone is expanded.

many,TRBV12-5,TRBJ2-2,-,CASGLVTGELFF,TGTGCTAGTGGTTTGGTAACCGGGGAGCTGTTTTTT
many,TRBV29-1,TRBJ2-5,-,CSVGPLVGTQYF,TGCAGCGTGGGACCGTTGGTAGGGACCCAGTACTTC
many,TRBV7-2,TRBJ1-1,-,CASRVEGLNTEAFF,TGTGCCAGCAGAGTCGAGGGGCTGAACACTGAAGCTTTCTTT
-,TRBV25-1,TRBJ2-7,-,CASTNSHYEQYF,TGTGCCAGCACCAACTCCCACTACGAGCAGTACTTC
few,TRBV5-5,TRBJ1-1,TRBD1,CASSPQTGVKTEAFF,TGTGCCAGCAGCCCTCAGACAGGGGTGAAGACTGAAGCTTTCTTT
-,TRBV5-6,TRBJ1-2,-,CASSLYLRSGFGYTF,TGTGCCAGCAGCCTCTATCTACGGTCCGGTTTTGGCTACACCTTC
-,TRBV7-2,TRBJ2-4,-,CASSIWGGPGAKNIQYF,TGTGCCAGCAGCATCTGGGGGGGCCCAGGAGCCAAAAACATTCAGTACTTC
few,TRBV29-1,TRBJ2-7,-,CSVEGSSYEQYF,TGCAGCGTTGAGGGGTCTTCCTACGAGCAGTACTTC
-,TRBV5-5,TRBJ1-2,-,CASSSWTANYGYTF,TGTGCCAGCAGCTCTTGGACAGCCAACTATGGCTACACCTTC
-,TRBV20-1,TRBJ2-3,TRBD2,CSARGVAGGPYAPDTQYF,TGCAGTGCTCGGGGGGTAGCGGGGGGCCCCTATGCTCCAGATACGCAGTATTTT
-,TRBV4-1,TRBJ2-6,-,CASSPTIYSGANVLTF,TGCGCCAGCAGCCCGACCATTTACTCTGGGGCCAACGTCCTGACTTTC
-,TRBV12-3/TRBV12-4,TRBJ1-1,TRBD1,CASNFGQGAEAFF,TGTGCCAGCAATTTTGGACAGGGCGCTGAAGCTTTCTTT
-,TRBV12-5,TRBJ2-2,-,CASGSLEAGELFF,TGTGCTAGTGGTTCCCTTGAGGCCGGGGAGCTGTTTTTT
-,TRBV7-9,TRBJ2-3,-,CASSLVTTGSDTQYF,TGTGCCAGCAGCTTAGTCACTACAGGGTCAGATACGCAGTATTTT
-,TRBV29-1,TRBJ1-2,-,CSVGERRIDNYGYTF,TGCAGCGTTGGAGAGCGACGGATCGATAACTATGGCTACACCTTC
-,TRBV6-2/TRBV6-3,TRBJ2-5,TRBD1,CASSGGQGLSETQYF,TGTGCCAGCAGTGGGGGACAGGGACTTTCGGAGACCCAGTACTTC
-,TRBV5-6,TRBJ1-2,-,CASRIATDYGYTF,TGTGCCAGCAGGATTGCGACGGACTATGGCTACACCTTC
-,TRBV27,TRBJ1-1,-,CASSLSSGGRTEAFF,TGTGCCAGCAGTTTATCGAGCGGGGGTAGGACTGAAGCTTTCTTT
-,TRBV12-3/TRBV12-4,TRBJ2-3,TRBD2,CATSGTGGTDTQYF,TGTGCCACCAGCGGGACGGGTGGCACAGATACGCAGTATTTT
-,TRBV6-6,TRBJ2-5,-,CASSYSAEYLETQYF,TGTGCCAGCAGTTACTCTGCAGAGTACCTAGAGACCCAGTACTTC
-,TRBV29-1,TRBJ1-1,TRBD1,CSVETGDRTEAFF,TGCAGCGTGGAGACAGGGGATCGGACTGAAGCTTTCTTT
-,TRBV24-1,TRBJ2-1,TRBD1,CATSDWGQSSYNEQFF,TGTGCCACCAGTGATTGGGGACAGAGCTCCTACAATGAGCAGTTCTTC
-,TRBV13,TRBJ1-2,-,CASSLGGETSGYTF,TGTGCCAGCAGCTTAGGTGGGGAAACCTCGGGCTACACCTTC
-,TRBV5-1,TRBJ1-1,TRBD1,CASSLEGQGWGLYTEAFF,TGCGCCAGCAGCTTGGAGGGACAGGGTTGGGGCCTATACACTGAAGCTTTCTTT
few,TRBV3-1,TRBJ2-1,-,CASSPRPRGTTLVYNEQFF,TGTGCCAGCAGCCCCCGTCCCAGGGGCACCACCTTAGTCTACAATGAGCAGTTCTTC
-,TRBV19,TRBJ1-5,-,CASSIDPGVLRGNQPQHF,TGTGCCAGTAGTATAGATCCGGGCGTATTGAGGGGCAATCAGCCCCAGCATTTT
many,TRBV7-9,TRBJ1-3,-,CASSSEGYSGNTIYF,TGTGCCAGCAGCTCTGAAGGTTACTCTGGAAACACCATATATTTT
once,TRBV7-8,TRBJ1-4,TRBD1,CASSLPPEQGDEKLFF,TGTGCCAGCAGCCTCCCCCCGGAACAGGGGGATGAAAAACTGTTTTTT
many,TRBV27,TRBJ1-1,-,CASSLSSSNTEAFF,TGTGCCAGCAGTTTATCGAGTTCGAACACTGAAGCTTTCTTT
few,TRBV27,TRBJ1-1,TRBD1,CASRPIDRGDTEAFF,TGTGCCAGCAGGCCTATAGACAGGGGGGACACTGAAGCTTTCTTT
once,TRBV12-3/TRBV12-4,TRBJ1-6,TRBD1,CASTRDRHLRQGKIGLHSPLHF,TGTGCCAGCACCAGGGACCGACACCTCCGACAGGGAAAGATAGGGTTACATTCACCCCTCCACTTT
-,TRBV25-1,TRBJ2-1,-,CASSREYNEQFF,TGTGCCAGCAGTCGAGAATACAATGAGCAGTTCTTC
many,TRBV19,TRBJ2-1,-,CASSTRGSYNEQFF,TGTGCCAGTAGTACCCGGGGTTCCTACAATGAGCAGTTCTTC
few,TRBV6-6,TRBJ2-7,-,CASIGATASPYEQYF,TGTGCCAGCATTGGGGCAACCGCTTCCCCCTACGAGCAGTACTTC
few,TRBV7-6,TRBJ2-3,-,CASSLGEFTDTQYF,TGTGCCAGCAGCTTAGGGGAGTTCACAGATACGCAGTATTTT
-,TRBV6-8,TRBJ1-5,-,CASSPAGRGGHQPQHF,TGTGCCAGCAGTCCGGCCGGACGGGGTGGCCATCAGCCCCAGCATTTT
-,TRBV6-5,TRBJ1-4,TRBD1,CASSDAPGQVYEKLFF,TGTGCCAGCAGTGACGCTCCGGGACAGGTGTACGAAAAACTGTTTTTT
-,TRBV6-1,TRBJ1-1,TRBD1,CASSLTGVSEAFF,TGTGCCAGCAGCCTCACAGGGGTATCTGAAGCTTTCTTT
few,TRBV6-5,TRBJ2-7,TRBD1,CASRRTGEYYEQYF,TGTGCCAGCAGGCGGACAGGGGAATACTACGAGCAGTACTTC
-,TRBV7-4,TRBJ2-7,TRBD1,CASSPPGQGFYEQYF,TGTGCCAGCAGCCCTCCGGGACAGGGGTTCTACGAGCAGTACTTC
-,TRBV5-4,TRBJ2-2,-,CASSLSEGHTGELFF,TGTGCCAGCAGCTTATCAGAGGGCCATACCGGGGAGCTGTTTTTT
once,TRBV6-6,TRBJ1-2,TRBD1,CASRHKQGNYGYTF,TGTGCCAGCAGGCATAAACAGGGGAATTATGGCTACACCTTC
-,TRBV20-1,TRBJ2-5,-,CSAYLGPGHPRGTQYF,TGCAGTGCTTATCTGGGCCCGGGACACCCTCGGGGGACCCAGTACTTC
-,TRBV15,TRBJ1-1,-,CATRPWGAEAFF,TGTGCCACCAGACCCTGGGGGGCTGAAGCTTTCTTT
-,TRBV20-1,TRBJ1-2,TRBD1,CSARDRGQDGYTF,TGCAGTGCTAGGGACAGGGGGCAGGATGGCTACACCTTC
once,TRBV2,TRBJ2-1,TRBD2,CASSDLSTSPDNEQFF,TGTGCCAGCAGTGATCTGTCGACTAGCCCGGACAATGAGCAGTTCTTC
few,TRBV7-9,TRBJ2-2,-,CASSLGFGELFF,TGTGCCAGCAGCTTAGGATTCGGGGAGCTGTTTTTT
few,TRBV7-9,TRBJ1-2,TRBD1,CASRLTGGAEYGYTF,TGTGCCAGCAGACTTACAGGGGGCGCGGAATATGGCTACACCTTC
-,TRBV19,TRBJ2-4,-,CASSIGQGLAKNIQYF,TGTGCCAGTAGTATAGGTCAGGGGTTAGCCAAAAACATTCAGTACTTC
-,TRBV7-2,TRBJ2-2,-,CASSLAKTGELFF,TGTGCCAGCAGCTTGGCAAAAACCGGGGAGCTGTTTTTT
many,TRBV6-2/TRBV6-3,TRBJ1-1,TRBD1,CASSYPGTVMNTEAFF,TGTGCCAGCAGTTACCCCGGGACAGTGATGAACACTGAAGCTTTCTTT
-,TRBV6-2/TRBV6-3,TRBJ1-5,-,CASSSATGIDEPQHF,TGTGCCAGCAGTTCCGCGACAGGTATCGACGAGCCCCAGCATTTT